Listed here are 10 T cell receptor beta chains from one sample, sequenced in a study of human T cells and chemical hapten exposure. TCRdb itself ran the RACE reads through MiXCR, one entry per CDR3 protein. This sample has around 52,000 distinct CDR3 sequences; 9.3% occur once, and the top ten carry 13%. Time point reported: patch test 1, 2 weeks after DPC sensitization. Specified treatment: therapeutic diphenylcyclopropenone sensitization with weekly scalp DPC. The starting material was whole blood, obtained in connection with sensitization to the hapten diphenylcyclopropenone (DPC). The receptor source for this set is a woman aged 35 to 49 with alopecia areata. Some clones in this sample may be carry-over from other donors' samples.

Only a few counts were recorded for this clonotype. The CDR3 region is CASSFRTGEFINEQFF. The CDR3 DNA sequence: TGTGCCAGCAGCTTCAGGACAGGGGAATTTATAAATGAGCAGTTCTTC. The chain links TRBV11-2 to TRBJ2-1, with 9 bases identical to TRBD1. V lost 3 bases to trimming and J lost 7 bases; unmatched junction nucleotides: 10. Germline V gene data show CDR1 as SGHAT and CDR2 as FQNNGV. This CDR3 spans 16 amino acids.

This clonotype was observed a few times. This chain uses TRBV20-1 with TRBJ2-1, with 11 bases identical to TRBD2. In germline, CDR1 is DFQATT, CDR2 SNEGSKA (reference sequence). This CDR3 has 16 amino acids. The junction had 7 bases not matched to a gene; V was cut back by 6 bases and J by 0 bases. The CDR3 DNA sequence: TGCAGTGCCGGGACTAGCGGATCCCCCTCCTACAATGAGCAGTTCTTC. It translates to CSAGTSGSPSYNEQFF.

This chain links TRBV6-5 with TRBJ2-2; D may correspond to TRBD1 or TRBD2 (6 bases each). Trimming pared 6 bases from V and 1 base from J, leaving 12 bases between. In germline, CDR1 is MNHEY, CDR2 SVGAGI. The CDR3 is 15 residues long. The DNA for the CDR3 is TGTGCCAGCAGCCCCGGGGGCGGGAACACCGGGGAGCTGTTTTTT. It codes for CASSPGGGNTGELFF.

This clonotype was seen at least ten times. The chain combines TRBV7-6 with TRBJ1-4; possible D gene TRBD1, 6 bases. CDR1 is SGHVS and CDR2 is FNYEAQ in the germline V gene. CDR3 length: 14 residues. V was shortened by 0 bases and J by 7 bases, with 9 bases between the two germline ends. The CDR3: CASSLAGGAEKLFF. The CDR3 DNA sequence: TGTGCCAGCAGCTTAGCGGGGGGCGCTGAAAAACTGTTTTTT.

The chain is built from TRBV23-1 and TRBJ2-7, with no clear D. TRBV23-1 is filed as an ORF, its function uncertain. Trimming left V 2 bases short and J 2 bases short, with 7 bases between. CDR3 length: 13 amino acids. Here the CDR3 reads CASSQPHAYEQYF. The CDR3 DNA sequence: TGCGCCAGCAGTCAACCCCACGCCTACGAGCAGTACTTC.

This clonotype was recorded once. This may come from a read error, since a much larger clone is one base off. The chain recombines TRBV20-1 with TRBJ1-6; no firm D call. Per germline, CDR1 DFQATT and CDR2 SNEGSKA (reference sequence). This CDR3 has 14 amino acids. CDR3 bases: TGCAGTGTTAGAGCCTCAGGACTAAATTCACCCCTCCACTTT. Amino acids: CSVRASGLNSPLHF.

This clonotype was seen more than once but under ten times. The V gene is TRBV7-3, the J gene TRBJ2-3, with 10 bases lining up with TRBD1. Germline values: CDR1 SGHTA, CDR2 FQGTGA. CDR3 length: 15 amino acids. The trim removed 5 bases at V and 3 bases at J, leaving 5 bases unmatched. The CDR3 DNA sequence: TGTGCCAGCAGCCGACAGGGGGCTTGGACAGATACGCAGTATTTT. It yields the protein CASSRQGAWTDTQYF.

This clonotype was seen repeatedly, ten times or more. The chain joins TRBV5-5 to TRBJ1-4; D unresolved. The CDR3 spans 14 residues. Trimming left V 4 bases short and J 0 bases short, with 7 bases between. Germline lookup yields CDR1 SGHKS and CDR2 YYEKEE (reference sequence). In nucleotides, the CDR3 is TGTGCCAGCAGCCCCTTTCCAACTAATGAAAAACTGTTTTTT. Its translation is CASSPFPTNEKLFF.

Of note for this clonotype: A much larger clone sits a single nucleotide away, making a read error possible. V and J are TRBV6-2 or TRBV6-3 and TRBJ2-2; D is unclear. The CDR3 is made up of 15 amino acids. Trimming took off 7 bases at V and 1 base at J, with 13 bases between the two ends. Germline CDR1 is MNHEY and CDR2 is SVGEGT. The CDR3: CASNPLWRNTGELFF. CDR3 DNA sequence: TGTGCCAGCAATCCCCTGTGGAGGAACACCGGGGAGCTGTTTTTT.

This clonotype was observed many times. The CDR3 bases are TGCGCCAGCAGCCAAGGACAGGGGGCGCTGGGGACTGAAGCTTTCTTT. Protein sequence: CASSQGQGALGTEAFF. This chain connects TRBV4-1 to TRBJ1-1; 10 bases align to TRBD1. V was clipped by 1 base and J by 5 bases; unmatched bases: 7. The CDR3 length is 16 residues. Germline assignment: CDR1 MGHRA and CDR2 YSYEKL.